A selection of T cell receptor beta chains follows, all from one sample in a study of response to subunit inactivated influenza vaccine. One entry per CDR3 protein, called by TCRdb with MiXCR from the RT-PCR reads. Here the sample spans hundreds of thousands of distinct CDR3 sequences, 12% being singletons. Sample: PBMCs from blood, taken on the day of vaccination. These receptor sequences come from a man aged 50-59 years who received an inactivated influenza vaccine. Each CDR3 is given with its conserved first and last residue. D genes are given only for firm matches. The listing skips clone size in some rows; elsewhere it reads once, few, many or a size class.

>.|.|TRBJ1-4|TRBV29-1
TGCAGCGTTGATGAGGGAAGTGAAAAACTGTTTTTT
CSVDEGSEKLFF
>.|TRBD1|TRBJ2-4|TRBV18
TGTGCCAGCTCACCGAGAACAGGGGCTAGAAACATTCAGTACTTC
CASSPRTGARNIQYF
>.|.|TRBJ2-3|TRBV4-3
TGCGCCAGCAGCCACGCGGCGGGCAGGGGCACAGATACGCAGTATTTT
CASSHAAGRGTDTQYF
>many|TRBD1|TRBJ1-1|TRBV12-3/TRBV12-4
TGTGCCAGCAGTAGGACAGGGAGAAACACTGAAGCTTTCTTT
CASSRTGRNTEAFF
>.|.|TRBJ2-7|TRBV30
TGTGCCTGGAGTGTACTTCCTAAAGGCTACGAGCAGTACTTC
CAWSVLPKGYEQYF
>few|TRBD2|TRBJ2-5|TRBV7-2
TGTGCCAGCATTCCGACTAGCGGGAGGGCCCGGGAGACCCAGTACTTC
CASIPTSGRARETQYF
>few|.|TRBJ2-1|TRBV5-1
TGCGCCAGCAGCCCGATGGGGGGGACATACAATGAGCAGTTCTTC
CASSPMGGTYNEQFF
>.|.|TRBJ1-5|TRBV20-1
TGCAGTGCTAGAGATCCAGGGTATCCTCAGCCCCAGCATTTT
CSARDPGYPQPQHF
>.|.|TRBJ1-6|TRBV7-2
TGTGCCAGCAGATCGACAGGCCAAGGCTCCTCACCCCTCCACTTT
CASRSTGQGSSPLHF
>few|.|TRBJ2-5|TRBV9
TGTGCCAGCAGCGTAGGACTTTTAGGGGAGACCCAGTACTTC
CASSVGLLGETQYF
>few|TRBD1|TRBJ2-7|TRBV7-2
TGTGCCAGCAGCCAATACAGGGGGCCCTACGAGCAGTACTTC
CASSQYRGPYEQYF
>many|TRBD1|TRBJ2-7|TRBV7-8
TGTGCCAGCAGCTTAATGGGACAGGGGATATACGAGCAGTACTTC
CASSLMGQGIYEQYF
>few|TRBD1|TRBJ1-1|TRBV7-9
TGTGCCAGCAGCCCTACCCCCGGGACAGCAGAAGCTTTCTTT
CASSPTPGTAEAFF
>.|.|TRBJ2-5|TRBV25-1
TGTGCCAGCAGTGATACAGGGGACTTAGAGACCCAGTACTTC
CASSDTGDLETQYF
>many|.|TRBJ2-5|TRBV5-6
TGTGCCAGCAGTTTGAGGATGGAGACCCAGTACTTC
CASSLRMETQYF
>many|.|TRBJ2-2|TRBV28
TGTGCCAGCAGTTACCATGGGGCCGGGGAGCTGTTTTTT
CASSYHGAGELFF
>.|TRBD2|TRBJ2-1|TRBV28
TGTGCCAGCAGCTCTCCCCTTGGACTAGCGGGATGGAATGAGCAGTTCTTC
CASSSPLGLAGWNEQFF
>.|.|TRBJ2-6|TRBV6-2/TRBV6-3
TGTGCCAGCAACCCCCTGCCCGGGGTGGCCGGGGCCAACGTCCTGACTTTC
CASNPLPGVAGANVLTF
>many|.|TRBJ2-5|TRBV5-1
TGCGCCAGCAGCCGGGACAACCAAGAGACCCAGTACTTC
CASSRDNQETQYF
>few|TRBD1|TRBJ1-6|TRBV12-3/TRBV12-4
TGTGCCAGCAGGGACAGGGAAAGCTATAATTCACCCCTCCACTTT
CASRDRESYNSPLHF
>many|.|TRBJ2-7|TRBV7-2
TGTGCCAGCAGCCCACTGCTGGGGCACTCCGAGCAGTACTTC
CASSPLLGHSEQYF
>.|TRBD1|TRBJ1-2|TRBV7-2
TGTGCCAGCAGCCCGGGGACAGGGTTCTCCTATGGCTACACCTTC
CASSPGTGFSYGYTF
>.|TRBD2|TRBJ2-2|TRBV6-2/TRBV6-3
TGTGCCAGCAGTTACCTAGCGGGAGCCGGGGAGCTGTTTTTT
CASSYLAGAGELFF
>many|TRBD1|TRBJ2-7|TRBV6-2/TRBV6-3
TGTGCCAGCAGTCCGGGACAGGTCTACGAGCAGTACTTC
CASSPGQVYEQYF
>few|.|TRBJ2-3|TRBV29-1
TGCAGCGTTGATCGTAGCGGAGGCACAGATACGCAGTATTTT
CSVDRSGGTDTQYF
>.|TRBD1|TRBJ1-2|TRBV18
TGTGCCAGCTCACTCGGGACAGGGGTCTGCACCTTC
CASSLGTGVCTF
>few|.|TRBJ1-3|TRBV4-2
TGTGCCAGCAGCCAAGATGTAACAGGGAGTGGAAACACCATATATTTT
CASSQDVTGSGNTIYF
>.|.|TRBJ2-7|TRBV6-2/TRBV6-3
TGTGCCAGCAGCACCCGGCGGGGTTCAACCTACGAGCAGTACTTC
CASSTRRGSTYEQYF
>.|.|TRBJ1-6|TRBV20-1
TGCAGTGCTAGAGATTATACGGGTCTCGGGAGGGGCAGTTCACCCCTCCACTTT
CSARDYTGLGRGSSPLHF